This T cell receptor (beta chain) was observed in a study of a mutant IDH1 vaccine in newly diagnosed glioma. This clone came up a few times. Time point: baseline, week 1 (first vaccination visit). Treatment noted: pre-vaccination baseline after standard-of-care therapy. The repertoire was sequenced with immunoSEQ multiplex PCR; TCRdb's copy has only in-frame clones and lacks some. The data show 92,000 or so clones, almost 85% seen once. Source: PBMCs, taken from a glioma patient treated with radiotherapy, temozolomide or both. The receptor was isolated from a man aged 35 to 55 with glioma. Some clones in this sample may be carry-over from other donors' samples.

The CDR3 is CASSVATGQGYGANVLTF. CDR3 DNA: TGTGCCAGCAGCGTAGCTACGGGACAGGGATACGGGGCCAACGTCCTGACTTTC. J is TRBJ2-6 and V is TRBV9; 9 nucleotides line up with TRBD1. The germline V gene has CDR1 SGDLS and CDR2 YYNGEE. This CDR3 has 18 amino acids. Trimming at V came to 0 bases and at J to 4 bases, leaving 8 bases not matched to a gene. Based on the CDR3 plus reference TRBV9 and TRBJ2-6, the full variable domain is DSGVTQTPKHLITATGQRVTLRCSPRSGDLSVYWYQQSLDQGLQFLIQYYNGEERAKGNILERFSAQQFPDLHSELNLSSLELGDSALYFCASSVATGQGYGANVLTFGAGSRLTVL.